This T cell receptor (beta chain) was identified during a study of cytomegalovirus exposure and HLA in healthy donors. General study findings and limits: The only immune exposure information that was available was CMV serostatus. Reportedly, fewer N-insertions than the roughly 690-donor mean appeared in an Asian-associated ancestry cluster in a later analysis. Reportedly, cytomegalovirus status was diagnosed with high sensitivity and specificity.

Of note for this clone: Its antigen is still unknown.

A multiplex PCR was run with 60 Vbeta primers and 13 Jbeta primers. Only in-frame clones appear in the TCRdb table, and some are missing; sequencing was by immunoSEQ multiplex PCR. This table holds 100,000 to 150,000 clones, 81% found once. V dropped 4 bases and J dropped 1 base, with 22 bases sitting between them. The CDR3 is 18 residues long. Germline V CDR1 and CDR2: SGHRS, YFSETQ. V gene TRBV5-1 combines with J gene TRBJ2-3; possible D gene TRBD2, 5 bases. Sequenced: PBMCs. The clonotype originates from a woman aged 40 to 50 in good health and CMV-seronegative. The CDR3 DNA reads as TGCGCCAGCAGCCCTTCTAGCCTCCACTCAGTTCGCACAGATACGCAGTATTTT. Translated, it gives CASSPSSLHSVRTDTQYF. The full variable domain, in which reference TRBV5-1 and TRBJ2-3 provide the parts outside the CDR3, is KAGVTQTPRYLIKTRGQQVTLSCSPISGHRSVSWYQQTPGQGLQFLFEYFSETQRNKGNFPGRFSGRQFSNSRSEMNVSTLELGDSALYLCASSPSSLHSVRTDTQYFGPGTRLTVL.